The 16 T cell receptor beta chains reported below all come from one sample, sequenced in a study of vaccination and CD4 T cells after COVID-19. What these receptors recognize is not known. The Oncomine TCR Beta short-read assay sequenced DNA from cultured CD4+ T cells. TCRdb processed the PCR reads anew with MiXCR; each CDR3 protein has one entry. The sample includes about 4,900 distinct CDR3 sequences, 25% to 35% of them seen just once. Treatment given: roughly 10-day PBMC culture with coronavirus spike peptide pools or control peptides (ViraFEST assay). Those CD4+ T cells from the unexposed donor predate the COVID-19 pandemic (2011-2018). The sequenced sample consisted of CD4+ T cells from blood, cultured in vitro. The receptors shown here come from a human donor in good health.

The chain's CDR3 is CASSLSNYGYTF. The CDR3 DNA reads as TGCGCCAGCAGCTTGAGCAACTATGGCTACACCTTC. The rearrangement uses TRBV5-1 and TRBJ1-2; no reliable D call. The CDR3 has 12 residues. V lost 1 base and J lost 2, with 3 bases in between. Looked up from germline, CDR1 is SGHRS and CDR2 is YFSETQ.

The chain is built from TRBV10-3 and TRBJ1-1; D possibly corresponds to TRBD1 (5 bases). This CDR3 region has 13 residues. CDR1 ENHRY and CDR2 SYGVKD come from the germline V gene. The germline V and J ends were trimmed by 7 bases and 2 bases, with 11 bases remaining between them. The CDR3 protein is CAITPTDNTEAFF. The CDR3 coding sequence is TGTGCCATCACTCCGACAGACAACACTGAAGCTTTCTTT.

By share, this clonotype counts as medium-sized. V usage is TRBV7-8 and J usage is TRBJ1-5; possible D gene TRBD1, 5 bases. Trimming removed 1 base from V and 5 bases from J, with 9 bases in between. There are 14 residues in the CDR3. Germline V lookup: CDR1 SGHVS, CDR2 FQNEAQ. This CDR3 is CASSLELGDQPQHF. CDR3 coding DNA: TGTGCCAGCAGCTTAGAACTGGGGGATCAGCCCCAGCATTTT.

The gene calls are TRBV29-1 and TRBJ1-1; D might be TRBD1 (5 bases). V dropped 2 bases and J dropped 11 bases, with 24 bases sitting between them. The CDR3 is made up of 15 amino acids. Germline V gene lookup returns CDR1 SQVTM and CDR2 ANQGSEA. The CDR3 loop reads CSVEPRDLDALGAFF. CDR3 sequence (DNA): TGCAGCGTTGAACCCCGGGACCTAGACGCTTTGGGGGCTTTCTTT.

The V call is TRBV2, the J call TRBJ1-4; TRBD1 is a possible D gene (6 bases). V lost 8 bases, J lost 6 bases, and 10 bases lay in between. This CDR3 comprises 12 residues. Germline V gene data show CDR1 as SNHLY and CDR2 as FYNNEI. As DNA, the CDR3 is TGTGCCAGCGGGGGCCGGGATGAAAAACTGTTTTTT. Encoded protein: CASGGRDEKLFF.

This clonotype occurred a few times. The chain carries TRBV7-9 and TRBJ2-1; 9 bases align to TRBD2. CDR1 is SEHNR and CDR2 is FQNEAQ in the germline V gene (reference sequence). The CDR3 length is 18 residues. The V and J ends lost 2 bases and 5 bases, in that order; junction bases with no gene match: 13. The CDR3 DNA follows: TGTGCCAGCAGCTTATTACGAGCGGGGGGAGGGGTACACAATGAGCAGTTCTTC. It specifies CASSLLRAGGGVHNEQFF.

The rearrangement links TRBV29-1 to TRBJ1-2; unclear D gene. The V gene's germline CDR1 is SQVTM and CDR2 ANQGSEA. The CDR3 spans 11 residues. Trimming cost V 5 bases and J 2 bases, with 6 bases left between them. CDR3 amino acids: CSVTENYGYTF. The CDR3, as DNA: TGCAGCGTTACGGAAAACTATGGCTACACCTTC. Variable domain in full (rest from reference TRBV29-1 and TRBJ1-2): SAVISQKPSRDICQRGTSLTIQCQVDSQVTMMFWYRQQPGQSLTLIATANQGSEATYESGFVIDKFPISRPNLTFSTLTVSNMSPEDSSIYLCSVTENYGYTFGSGTRLTVV.

DNA for the CDR3: TGTGCCAGCAGCTCGGGACTTCCGCCCAATGAGCAGTTCTTC. Translated, it gives CASSSGLPPNEQFF. The rearrangement joins TRBV7-3 to TRBJ2-1; possibly TRBD2 for D (6 bases). Trimming shortened V by 4 bases and J by 6 bases, and 13 bases separated the two germline ends. The CDR3 extends over 14 amino acids. Germline-derived CDR1 and CDR2 are SGHTA and FQGTGA.

The chain carries TRBV30 and TRBJ2-7; maybe TRBD1 (5 bases). Between the trimmed V and J ends, which lost 4 bases and 4 bases, there was a span of 8 bases. The CDR3 has 11 residues. Germline V gene sequence: CDR1 GTSNPN, CDR2 SVGIG (reference sequence). CDR3: CAWTGQYEQYF. CDR3 sequence (DNA): TGTGCCTGGACCGGACAATACGAGCAGTACTTC.

This chain links TRBV12-5 with TRBJ1-2; TRBD1 matches at 9 bases. The CDR3 contains 16 residues. The trim removed 6 bases at V and 1 base at J, leaving 9 bases unmatched. Germline V gene data show CDR1 as LGHNT and CDR2 as FRNRAP. The CDR3 here is CASGPPGTGINYGYTF. CDR3 nucleotide sequence: TGTGCTAGTGGGCCCCCCGGGACAGGGATTAACTATGGCTACACCTTC.

V is TRBV20-1 and J is TRBJ2-6, with D unclear. CDR1 and CDR2 from the germline V gene are DFQATT and SNEGSKA (reference sequence). The CDR3 is made up of 14 amino acids. Between the trimmed V and J ends, which lost 6 bases and 2 bases, there was a span of 11 bases. CDR3 sequence reads: CSAFGEPGANVLTF. CDR3 in DNA: TGCAGTGCCTTCGGCGAACCTGGGGCCAACGTCCTGACTTTC.

The gene calls are TRBV18 and TRBJ1-5; 7 bases align to TRBD1. The length of the CDR3 is 15 residues. Trimming at V came to 1 base and at J to 5 bases, leaving 5 bases not matched to a gene. Germline V gene data show CDR1 as KGHSH and CDR2 as LQKENI. CDR3 region: CASSPQEGAHQPQHF. DNA of the CDR3: TGTGCCAGCTCACCACAGGAGGGGGCCCATCAGCCCCAGCATTTT.

This clonotype was counted between two and nine times. J is TRBJ2-1 and V is TRBV7-2, with D perhaps being TRBD1 or TRBD2 (6 bases each). This CDR3 comprises 13 residues. Between the trimmed V and J ends, which lost 4 bases and 10 bases, there was a span of 14 bases. Germline V lookup: CDR1 SGHTA, CDR2 FQGNSA. CDR3 residues: CASSWGVRGEQFF. The CDR3, as DNA: TGTGCCAGCAGCTGGGGGGTCAGGGGAGAGCAGTTCTTC.

The V gene is TRBV14, the J gene TRBJ2-1; a weak D match, TRBD2 (6 bases). Per the germline V gene, CDR1 is SGHDN and CDR2 is FVKESK. With 0 bases removed from V and 6 bases from J, the gap between germline ends came to 12 bases. This CDR3 is 15 amino acids long. The CDR3 region has the DNA TGTGCCAGCAGCCAAGAAACTAGCACATTCAATGAGCAGTTCTTC. Translation gives CASSQETSTFNEQFF.

The gene calls are TRBV5-1 and TRBJ2-1; D is undetermined. Germline CDR1 and CDR2: SGHRS and YFSETQ. V gave up 0 bases and J gave up 6 bases, with 10 bases separating them. There are 14 residues in the CDR3. The CDR3 loop is CASSLEHEVNEQFF. CDR3 DNA: TGCGCCAGCAGCTTGGAACACGAGGTCAATGAGCAGTTCTTC.

This clonotype was picked up a small number of times. The CDR3 DNA is TGTGCCACCAGCAGTGGACAAATCTTCGATGAGCAGTTCTTC. Its protein product is CATSSGQIFDEQFF. The rearrangement links TRBV15 to TRBJ2-1, with D perhaps matching TRBD1 (5 bases). V lost 3 bases and J lost 8, with 14 bases in between. The germline V gene has CDR1 LNHNV and CDR2 YYDKDF (reference sequence). CDR3 length equals 14 residues.